A single sample gave rise to the 20 T cell receptor beta chains below, sequenced in a study of blood T cell repertoires in COVID-19. TCRdb keeps only in-frame clones here, not all; method: immunoSEQ multiplex PCR. The data show 270,000 or so clones, 85% seen once. The sample was peripheral blood. These receptors were obtained from a human donor in a cohort sampled during active COVID-19.

In its sample, this clone was seen once. The V call is TRBV20-1, the J call TRBJ2-3; 13 nucleotides agree with TRBD2. Germline lookup yields CDR1 DFQATT and CDR2 SNEGSKA (reference sequence). The CDR3 spans 18 residues. V was clipped by 3 bases and J by 2 bases; unmatched bases: 11. In nucleotides, the CDR3 is TGCAGTGCTAGTAGCGCGATGGGACTAGCGGGGCCCACAGATACGCAGTATTTT. Translating it yields CSASSAMGLAGPTDTQYF.

The chain couples TRBV10-3 to TRBJ1-5, with D unresolved. The V gene's germline CDR1 is ENHRY and CDR2 SYGVKD. This CDR3 is built from 14 residues. Trimming removed 0 bases at V and 4 bases at J, with 7 bases between. In DNA form, the CDR3 reads TGTGCCATCAGTGAGTCGCCCGGGAATCAGCCCCAGCATTTT. Amino acids: CAISESPGNQPQHF.

The chain combines TRBV23-1 with TRBJ1-6; 8 bases map to TRBD1. TRBV23-1 is assigned to the ORF class and has an uncertain function. The ends lost 9 bases at V and 7 bases at J; junction bases unmatched: 2. CDR3 length: 12 residues. The CDR3 DNA reads TGCGCCAGGGGACAGGAAAATTCACCCCTCCACTTT. Encoded protein: CARGQENSPLHF.

This CDR3 reads CASSPLVAYGYTF. The CDR3 nucleotides read TGTGCCAGCAGCCCCTTAGTCGCGTATGGCTACACCTTC. This chain uses TRBV7-8 with TRBJ1-2; D not certain. Trimming pared 5 bases from V and 5 bases from J, leaving 12 bases between. CDR3 length equals 13 residues. The germline CDR1 and CDR2 sequences are SGHVS and FQNEAQ.

V gene TRBV5-1 combines with J gene TRBJ2-7, with TRBD1 identical over 9 bases. Unmatched junction bases numbered 8, after V lost 4 bases and J lost 6 bases. Per germline, CDR1 SGHRS and CDR2 YFSETQ. The CDR3 extends over 14 amino acids. This chain's CDR3 is CASSVSGQGSEQYF. The CDR3 coding sequence is TGCGCCAGCAGCGTTTCGGGACAGGGCTCCGAGCAGTACTTC.

V and J are TRBV7-9 and TRBJ2-3, with a tentative D call TRBD1 (6 bases). Germline V gene lookup returns CDR1 SEHNR and CDR2 FQNEAQ (reference sequence). The CDR3 is made up of 13 amino acids. V dropped 3 bases and J dropped 4 bases, with 8 bases sitting between them. The CDR3 region is CASSFRGADTQYF. As DNA, the CDR3 is TGTGCCAGCAGCTTCAGGGGTGCAGATACGCAGTATTTT.

The V call is TRBV7-7, the J call TRBJ2-3; TRBD1 agrees at 7 bases. CDR3 size: 14 residues. Trimming cost V 5 bases and J 4 bases; bases outside gene matches: 6. Germline CDR1 and CDR2: SSHAT and FNYEAQ (reference sequence). The CDR3 spells CASSPTGFADTQYF. DNA for the CDR3: TGTGCCAGCAGCCCGACAGGGTTCGCAGATACGCAGTATTTT. The full variable domain, its missing parts supplied by reference TRBV7-7 and TRBJ2-3, is GAGVSQSPRYKVTKRGQDVTLRCDPISSHATLYWYQQALGQGPEFLTYFNYEAQPDKSGLPSDRFSAERPEGSISTLTIQRTEQRDSAMYRCASSPTGFADTQYFGPGTRLTVL.

The chain has TRBV10-3 and TRBJ2-1; D not resolved. Germline V lookup: CDR1 ENHRY, CDR2 SYGVKD. The V end was cut by 10 bases, the J end by 0 bases, with 10 bases between. This CDR3 spans 13 amino acids. The DNA of the CDR3 is TGTGCCACAACACCTAGCTCCTACAATGAGCAGTTCTTC. Its protein product is CATTPSSYNEQFF.

The rearrangement joins TRBV7-9 to TRBJ2-7; 9 bases map to TRBD1. CDR1 is SEHNR and CDR2 is FQNEAQ in the germline V gene (reference sequence). The CDR3 is 12 amino acids. The trim removed 11 bases at V and 2 bases at J, leaving 4 bases unmatched. Written as DNA, the CDR3 is TGTGCCTCCGACAGGGGGGCCTACGAGCAGTACTTC. As protein: CASDRGAYEQYF.

This clone was recorded a few times. The V call is TRBV28, the J call TRBJ1-6; D call uncertain. The germline V gene encodes CDR1 MDHEN and CDR2 SYDVKM. V lost 6 bases and J 3 bases, leaving 3 bases between the germline ends. CDR3 length equals 12 residues. The CDR3 nucleotides read TGTGCCAGCAGCCTCTATAATTCACCCCTCCACTTT. Its protein is CASSLYNSPLHF.

The chain carries TRBV11-3 and TRBJ1-1, with a possible D match to TRBD1 (6 bases). Per the germline V gene, CDR1 is SGHNT and CDR2 is YENEEA. Trimming stripped 3 bases from V and 6 bases from J, with 14 bases between. The CDR3 length is 14 residues. CDR3 DNA: TGTGCCAGCAGCTTGGACAGCGCCTCTTCTGAAGCTTTCTTT. As protein: CASSLDSASSEAFF.

This rearrangement joins TRBV11-2 to TRBJ2-5; 8 bases align to TRBD1. V lost 3 bases to trimming and J lost 5 bases; unmatched junction nucleotides: 5. The CDR3 has 14 residues. Per the germline V gene, CDR1 is SGHAT and CDR2 is FQNNGV. The CDR3 loop is CASSFGRGHETQYF. For the CDR3, the DNA is TGTGCCAGCAGCTTCGGCAGGGGGCATGAGACCCAGTACTTC.

The chain uses TRBV12-3 or TRBV12-4 and TRBJ2-1; tentatively, D is TRBD1 (5 bases). Trimming shortened V by 5 bases and J by 8 bases, and 13 bases separated the two germline ends. The CDR3 covers 13 residues. The CDR3: CASSPGRVYEQFF. CDR3 nucleotide sequence: TGTGCCAGCAGTCCAGGCAGGGTGTATGAGCAGTTCTTC.

CDR3 nucleotides: TGCAGTGCTAGTCCTCTGGGTAGCGGGAAGTACAATGAGCAGTTCTTC. Translated: CSASPLGSGKYNEQFF. This chain connects TRBV20-1 to TRBJ2-1; TRBD2 matches at 8 bases. The CDR3 runs to 16 residues. Germline V lookup: CDR1 DFQATT, CDR2 SNEGSKA (reference sequence). V lost 3 bases, J lost 4 bases, and 11 bases stayed unmatched.

The chain is built from TRBV4-1 and TRBJ1-4; possibly TRBD1 for D (5 bases). Between the trimmed V and J ends, which lost 6 bases and 8 bases, there was a span of 25 bases. The CDR3 sequence is 17 residues long. Germline lookup yields CDR1 MGHRA and CDR2 YSYEKL. The CDR3 reads CASRGGAGTVLGEKLFF. The CDR3 nucleotides read TGCGCCAGCAGGGGCGGGGCAGGGACCGTTTTAGGAGAAAAACTGTTTTTT.

The genes are TRBV28 and TRBJ1-5; TRBD1 might be the D (5 bases). The V gene's germline CDR1 is MDHEN and CDR2 SYDVKM. Between the trimmed V and J ends, which lost 1 base and 7 bases, there was a span of 14 bases. The CDR3 length is 15 residues. CDR3 DNA sequence: TGTGCCAGCAGTTTATCCGCAGGGTGGGAACAGCCCCAGCATTTT. This gives the protein CASSLSAGWEQPQHF. Looking up the rest from reference TRBV28 and TRBJ1-5 gives the full variable domain: DVKVTQSSRYLVKRTGEKVFLECVQDMDHENMFWYRQDPGLGLRLIYFSYDVKMKEKGDIPEGYSVSREKKERFSLILESASTNQTSMYLCASSLSAGWEQPQHFGDGTRLSIL.

The gene calls are TRBV2 and TRBJ1-6; D may be TRBD1 (6 bases). V lost 1 base to trimming and J lost 8 bases, with 9 bases between them. The length of the CDR3 is 14 residues. Germline CDR1 SNHLY, CDR2 FYNNEI. The DNA for the CDR3 is TGTGCCAGCAGTGAAGGCAGGGGATATTCACCCCTCCACTTT. This codes for CASSEGRGYSPLHF. Based on the CDR3 plus reference TRBV2 and TRBJ1-6, the full variable domain is EPEVTQTPSHQVTQMGQEVILRCVPISNHLYFYWYRQILGQKVEFLVSFYNNEISEKSEIFDDQFSVERPDGSNFTLKIRSTKLEDSAMYFCASSEGRGYSPLHFGNGTRLTVT.

This sequence joins TRBV30 and TRBJ2-3; D is undetermined. Trimming removed 2 bases at V and 6 bases at J, with 15 bases between. This CDR3 comprises 14 residues. Germline V gives CDR1 GTSNPN, CDR2 SVGIG (reference sequence). In DNA form, the CDR3 reads TGTGCCTGGAGTTCTAGTCCCAGTTCCGATACGCAGTATTTT. Amino acids: CAWSSSPSSDTQYF.

The J gene is TRBJ2-2, the V gene TRBV30, with 9 bases identical to TRBD1. There are 15 residues in the CDR3. CDR1 and CDR2 from the germline V gene are GTSNPN and SVGIG (reference sequence). V lost 4 bases to trimming and J lost 1 base; unmatched junction nucleotides: 4. CDR3: CAWIRTGVNTGELFF. The CDR3 nucleotides read TGTGCCTGGATTAGGACAGGGGTGAACACCGGGGAGCTGTTTTTT. Filled out from reference TRBV30 and TRBJ2-2, the complete variable domain reads SQTIHQWPATLVQPVGSPLSLECTVEGTSNPNLYWYRQAAGRGLQLLFYSVGIGQISSEVPQNLSASRPQDRQFILSSKKLLLSDSGFYLCAWIRTGVNTGELFFGEGSRLTVL.

The sample holds one count of this clone. The chain employs TRBV5-1 and TRBJ1-2; 7 bases match TRBD1. CDR1 and CDR2 from the germline V gene are SGHRS and YFSETQ. The CDR3 contains 14 residues. Trimming removed 4 bases from V and 6 bases from J; junction bases left unmatched: 9. CDR3 DNA sequence: TGCGCCAGCAGCGAGGACAGGCCGAGGGATGGCTACACCTTC. This codes for CASSEDRPRDGYTF.